This T cell receptor beta chain was observed in a study of T cell responses to AZD1222 COVID-19 vaccine. This clone has a single count. Its antigen is unidentified. The CDR3 spans 15 residues. Germline CDR1 SEHNR, CDR2 FQNEAQ (reference sequence). Trimming cost V 1 base and J 1 base, with 10 bases left between them. Here immunoSEQ multiplex PCR was the method, and the copy in TCRdb shows in-frame clones only, minus some. This repertoire shows fewer than 200,000 clones, 70% to 90% found once; its top ten account for 11%. Study-level findings and limits: A mostly white British donor set with more females was recruited, and clonal diversity was possibly underestimated.

This sequence was found in an adult who received the AZD1222 COVID-19 vaccine. The sample consisted of peripheral blood, taken 28 days after the second AZD1222 dose. V gene TRBV7-9 combines with J gene TRBJ1-1; D possibly corresponds to TRBD1 (6 bases). The CDR3 nucleotides read TGTGCCAGCAGCTTAGGTCGGACAGAGAACACTGAAGCTTTCTTT. Its translation: CASSLGRTENTEAFF.